The count of the clone carrying this T cell receptor (beta chain) is one. Its specificity is not known. The source of the sample is a study of shared clonotypes between healthy human individuals. The CDR3 consists of 15 residues. Germline CDR1 SGHRS, CDR2 YFSETQ. V lost 0 bases to trimming and J lost 5 bases, with 11 bases between them. A deep-level run was used for the assay. Replicate PCRs for sorted subsets used roughly 200 ng DNA; this equaled around 28,000 T cell genomes. Here immunoSEQ multiplex PCR was the method, and the copy in TCRdb shows in-frame clones only, minus some. The sample has about 1 million clones; about four fifths are singletons. Notes on the study in general: Across a handful of donors, naive CD4 shared around 5.1%, naive CD8 more than 3%, memory CD4 2% to 2.5%, memory CD8 around 0.42%.

The receptor's source is a man younger than 35 in good health. Some clones in this sample may be carry-over from other donors' samples. Source material: memory CD4+ T cells from PBMCs. Subset meaning: CD45RA-negative fraction. The rearrangement joins TRBV5-1 to TRBJ2-2, with D perhaps TRBD2 (5 bases). CDR3 sequence reads: CASSLASRGTGELFF. DNA of the CDR3: TGCGCCAGCAGCTTGGCCTCCCGGGGTACCGGGGAGCTGTTTTTT.